A single sample is the source of the 5 T cell receptor beta chains below, sequenced in a study of regulatory T cells in long-lasting Graves disease. iRepertoire HTBI primers and Arm-PCR of CDR3 regions built TCR beta libraries. TCRdb reanalysed the multiplex PCR reads using MiXCR and keeps one entry per CDR3 protein. There are about 540,000 distinct CDR3 sequences in the sample; approximately 12% occur only once, and more than 8.5% lies in the top ten. Time point indicated: newly diagnosed GD, antithyroid drugs for less than 3 months. PBMCs provided the RNA from which the TCR library was made. This sample also belongs to another study, concerning T cells in Graves' hyperthyroidism and ophthalmopathy.

The specimen was peripheral blood mononuclear cells (PBMCs), collected at new diagnosis, from a patient treated with antithyroid drugs. The source is a man younger than 40 with Graves disease.

This clonotype was detected ten times or more. The chain employs TRBV28 and TRBJ2-7; TRBD2 matches at 11 bases. This CDR3 spans 15 amino acids. J lost 0 bases, V lost 7 bases, and 5 bases had no gene match. Germline assignment: CDR1 MDHEN and CDR2 SYDVKM. CDR3 sequence: CASIPGLAVSYEQYF. For the CDR3, the DNA is TGTGCCAGCATCCCGGGACTAGCGGTCTCCTACGAGCAGTACTTC.

This clonotype has ten or more counts. The gene calls are TRBV28 and TRBJ2-7; 8 bases match TRBD2. V lost 3 bases to trimming and J lost 6 bases; unmatched junction nucleotides: 13. CDR3 length: 16 residues. Germline CDR1 and CDR2: MDHEN and SYDVKM. CDR3 sequence (DNA): TGTGCCAGCAGTTTTTCTGGGACTAGTCGCCCCTCCGAGCAGTACTTC. It translates to CASSFSGTSRPSEQYF.

In its sample, this clonotype was seen a few times. This chain links TRBV19 with TRBJ1-2; D unresolved. CDR1 and CDR2 (germline): LNHDA, SQIVND (reference sequence). Trimming removed 3 bases from V and 4 bases from J, with 12 bases in between. CDR3 length equals 14 residues. Written as DNA, the CDR3 is TGTGCCAGTAGTATCGGCCAGACACTCTATGGCTACACCTTC. It is translated as CASSIGQTLYGYTF.

This clonotype was counted many times. This rearrangement joins TRBV24-1 to TRBJ2-3; TRBD2 agrees at 14 bases. This CDR3 contains 22 residues. V shed 1 base and J 0 bases; nucleotides not matched to a gene: 14. Germline loops: CDR1 KGHDR, CDR2 SFDVKD. The CDR3 reads CATSDFPGTSGSEDRSTDTQYF. The CDR3 bases are TGTGCCACCAGTGATTTCCCAGGGACTAGCGGGAGTGAGGATAGGAGCACAGATACGCAGTATTTT.

This clonotype was counted at least ten times. The chain combines TRBV12-3 or TRBV12-4 with TRBJ1-4; 7 bases line up with TRBD1. This CDR3 has 14 residues. The ends lost 6 bases at V and 8 bases at J; junction bases unmatched: 9. The CDR3 protein is CASSPRQGEEKLFF. As DNA, the CDR3 is TGTGCCAGCAGCCCAAGACAGGGAGAGGAAAAACTGTTTTTT.